The clone carrying this T cell receptor (beta chain) rates as medium-sized. Its antigen remains unidentified. This CDR3 has 15 amino acids. The V end was cut by 2 bases, the J end by 4 bases, with 15 bases between. The germline CDR1 and CDR2 sequences are DFQATT and SNEGSKA (reference sequence). Generation of TCR beta libraries used UMI-labeled 5' RACE. From the 5' RACE reads, TCRdb called clonotypes with MiXCR, one entry per CDR3 protein. The profile covers about 7,900 distinct CDR3 sequences, with 3.9% appearing a single time and about 35% taken by the ten largest. The record originates from a study of human CD8 memory T cell subsets. General study findings and limits: Beta chains alone were the T cell receptor chains sequenced in the study. Both stem-like memory T cells and precursor exhausted T cells showed comparably high diversity, which set them apart from effector memory cells. Overlapping only minimally, the repertoires of stem-like memory and precursor exhausted T cells were largely separate from each other.

The source of the RNA was duplicate vials containing around 150,000 sorted CD8+ T cells for each subset. This sequence joins TRBV20-1 and TRBJ1-5, with D unclear. Sequenced sample: CD8+ T cells from PBMCs. This receptor was identified in a human donor in good health. The CDR3 DNA reads TGCAGTGCTAGAAAATATGAGGGCCCGAATCAGCCCCAGCATTTT. Amino acids: CSARKYEGPNQPQHF.